The clone carrying this T cell receptor (beta chain) was detected once. Authors' processing steps: Amplification of reference gene primers was used by the study to estimate nucleated cell counts. The table came from immunoSEQ multiplex PCR; TCRdb's copy has only in-frame clones and leaves some out. V, J and clone size reflect that table, while D and trimming were determined from the DNA. Among 75,000 to 85,000 clones listed, 88% were seen once. This sample was taken from a study of blood T cell repertoires in COVID-19. Study at large: Samples taken during acute and convalescent COVID-19 were collected in the United States, Italy and Spain. The cDNA or gDNA used as material had been derived from T cells, B-cell-depleted T cells, or PBMCs.

Per germline, CDR1 SGHVS and CDR2 FNYEAQ. The CDR3 extends over 15 amino acids. V gave up 4 bases and J gave up 3 bases; unmatched junction bases: 8. The TCR sequence derives from a human donor in a cohort sampled during active COVID-19. Input material: peripheral blood. The V and J genes are TRBV7-6 and TRBJ2-7, with 8 bases identical to TRBD1. The CDR3 here is CASSSYTGGFYEQYF. In nucleotides, the CDR3 is TGTGCCAGCAGCTCTTATACAGGGGGGTTCTACGAGCAGTACTTC.